This is a list of T cell receptor beta chains from one sample in a study of cytomegalovirus exposure and HLA in healthy donors. Clones were sequenced by immunoSEQ multiplex PCR, and TCRdb holds only the in-frame ones, with some missing. The table includes roughly 100,000 clones, roughly three quarters detected once. Sequencing was performed on PBMCs. The receptors come from a man in his fifties or sixties in good health and CMV-seropositive. CDR3s include the opening cysteine and the closing phenylalanine or tryptophan. A D gene is named only where the DNA matches it firmly. Clone size is stated in some rows and not others, as once, few, many or a class when expanded.

d_call clone_size j_call v_call cdr3_aa cdr3_nt
. . TRBJ2-1 TRBV11-2 CASSVAGLDNEQFF TGTGCCAGCAGCGTGGCAGGGCTGGATAATGAGCAGTTCTTC
TRBD2 many TRBJ2-7 TRBV5-4 CASSLAGFPYEQYF TGTGCCAGCAGTCTAGCGGGATTTCCCTACGAGCAGTACTTC
TRBD2 . TRBJ2-3 TRBV18 CASSPLATSGTPGTDTQYF TGTGCCAGCTCACCACTCGCGACTAGCGGGACTCCAGGCACAGATACGCAGTATTTT
TRBD1 few TRBJ2-5 TRBV18 CASSQPTGALETQYF TGTGCCAGCTCACAACCGACAGGGGCCTTGGAGACCCAGTACTTC
TRBD2 once TRBJ2-2 TRBV5-1 CASSLRLADTTNTGELFF TGCGCCAGCAGCCTACGACTAGCAGATACTACGAACACCGGGGAGCTGTTTTTT
. . TRBJ2-2 TRBV4-2 CASSQDGATITANTGELFF TGTGCCAGCAGCCAAGATGGGGCTACAATCACGGCGAACACCGGGGAGCTGTTTTTT
. few TRBJ2-1 TRBV7-3 CASSLGAGMVGSEQFF TGTGCCAGCAGCTTGGGAGCCGGGATGGTGGGTAGTGAGCAGTTCTTC
. . TRBJ2-1 TRBV7-2 CASSLALSGGEQFF TGTGCCAGCAGCTTAGCGCTGAGTGGCGGTGAGCAGTTCTTC
TRBD2 . TRBJ2-1 TRBV5-4 CASSTGTTSYNEQFF TGTGCCAGCAGCACCGGGACTACCTCCTACAATGAGCAGTTCTTC
TRBD1 . TRBJ2-3 TRBV7-2 CASSFRTGATDTQYF TGTGCCAGCAGCTTTAGAACAGGGGCTACAGATACGCAGTATTTT
. . TRBJ1-3 TRBV4-2 CASSPVGGGNTIYF TGTGCCAGCAGCCCGGTCGGCGGAGGAAACACCATATATTTT
. . TRBJ1-1 TRBV6-5 CASSQLQGSHTEAFF TGTGCCAGCAGCCAACTACAGGGAAGCCACACTGAAGCTTTCTTT
. . TRBJ2-3 TRBV5-1 CASTYDRPADTQYF TGCGCCTCTACATACGACAGACCAGCGGATACGCAGTATTTT
. . TRBJ2-7 TRBV7-2 CASSFGRDREQYF TGTGCCAGCAGCTTCGGACGGGATCGCGAGCAGTACTTC
TRBD1 . TRBJ2-3 TRBV2 CASTAGGSTDTQYF TGTGCCAGCACGGCAGGGGGTAGCACAGATACGCAGTATTTT
. . TRBJ2-2 TRBV29-1 CSVEETRSNTGELFF TGCAGCGTTGAAGAAACCAGGTCGAACACCGGGGAGCTGTTTTTT
. . TRBJ2-4 TRBV5-1 CASSRGFQNIQYF TGCGCCAGCTCGCGGGGTTTCCAAAACATTCAGTACTTC
TRBD2 . TRBJ2-1 TRBV11-2 CASSPGTSGHNEQFF TGTGCCAGCAGCCCCGGGACTAGCGGCCACAATGAGCAGTTCTTC
TRBD1 . TRBJ2-1 TRBV7-6 CASSLVGFGGQGNEQFF TGTGCCAGCAGCTTAGTCGGGTTTGGGGGACAGGGGAATGAGCAGTTCTTC
. . TRBJ1-5 TRBV27 CASSPRGNQPQHF TGTGCCAGCAGCCCCAGGGGAAATCAGCCCCAGCATTTT
TRBD2 medium-sized TRBJ2-7 TRBV5-5 CASSSPTSGTVYEQYF TGTGCCAGCAGCTCACCTACTAGCGGGACTGTCTACGAGCAGTACTTC
. . TRBJ2-7 TRBV7-6 CASSLAQGTYEQYF TGTGCCAGCAGCTTAGCGCAGGGGACCTACGAGCAGTACTTC
. few TRBJ2-7 TRBV28 CASSLRQRYEQYF TGTGCCAGCAGTTTACGACAGCGCTACGAGCAGTACTTC
TRBD1 . TRBJ2-7 TRBV10-3 CAISGDRAYEQYF TGTGCCATCAGTGGGGACAGAGCCTACGAGCAGTACTTC
TRBD2 . TRBJ2-2 TRBV7-9 CASSFPRRGANTGELFF TGTGCCAGCAGCTTCCCCCGGCGGGGGGCGAACACCGGGGAGCTGTTTTTT
. . TRBJ1-3 TRBV5-1 CASSPGQPLGNTIYF TGCGCCAGCAGCCCAGGACAGCCACTTGGAAACACCATATATTTT
TRBD1 . TRBJ1-2 TRBV10-3 CAISERRGQGLDYTF TGTGCCATCAGTGAGCGGAGGGGACAGGGGTTGGACTACACCTTC
. few TRBJ2-1 TRBV5-1 CASTLDSSYNEQFF TGCGCCAGCACCCTGGACAGCTCCTACAATGAGCAGTTCTTC
. . TRBJ2-2 TRBV2 CASIVSNTGELFF TGTGCCAGCATTGTCTCGAACACCGGGGAGCTGTTTTTT
TRBD1 . TRBJ1-3 TRBV11-2 CASSQQGSGNTIYF TGTGCCAGCAGCCAACAGGGGTCTGGAAACACCATATATTTT
TRBD2 . TRBJ2-3 TRBV10-3 CAISESTSGSGDTQYF TGTGCCATCAGTGAGTCAACTAGCGGGAGCGGGGATACGCAGTATTTT
TRBD1 . TRBJ2-7 TRBV27 CASSLLTGRNEQYF TGTGCCAGCAGTTTATTGACAGGGCGGAACGAGCAGTACTTC
. . TRBJ2-7 TRBV28 CASSSRRGTYEQYF TGTGCCAGCAGCTCCCGGCGGGGAACCTACGAGCAGTACTTC
TRBD1 . TRBJ1-2 TRBV18 CASSPDRGNGYTF TGTGCCAGCTCACCCGACAGGGGAAACGGCTACACCTTC
. few TRBJ1-4 TRBV30 CAWGQSNEKLFF TGTGCCTGGGGACAGTCTAATGAAAAACTGTTTTTT
TRBD1 few TRBJ2-7 TRBV6-5 CASSYVGTGTYEQYF TGTGCCAGCAGTTACGTAGGGACAGGGACCTACGAGCAGTACTTC
. . TRBJ2-1 TRBV19 CASSRTGSSYNEQFF TGTGCCAGTAGCCGAACAGGGAGCTCCTACAATGAGCAGTTCTTC
. once TRBJ1-6 TRBV6-5 CASSYSRTANSPLHF TGTGCCAGCAGTTACTCGAGGACAGCTAATTCACCCCTCCACTTT
. few TRBJ1-5 TRBV4-1 CASSTRTDDQPQHF TGCGCCAGCAGCACCCGGACAGACGATCAGCCCCAGCATTTT
TRBD2 . TRBJ2-3 TRBV7-8 CASSYGLAGAVDTQYF TGTGCCAGCAGCTATGGACTAGCGGGAGCCGTAGATACGCAGTATTTT
TRBD1 few TRBJ2-6 TRBV6-5 CASSAQGVGANVLTF TGTGCCAGCAGTGCCCAGGGGGTTGGGGCCAACGTCCTGACTTTC
. . TRBJ1-1 TRBV20-1 CSARLGQRAFF TGCAGTGCTAGACTAGGACAGCGAGCTTTCTTT
. . TRBJ2-7 TRBV15 CATSRDLASGSYEQYF TGTGCCACCAGCAGAGACCTGGCTAGTGGCTCCTACGAGCAGTACTTC
TRBD2 . TRBJ2-7 TRBV2 CASGRLAGGEQYF TGTGCCAGCGGGCGGCTAGCGGGAGGCGAGCAGTACTTC
. . TRBJ2-5 TRBV27 CASSLNTLGTQYF TGTGCCAGCAGTTTAAACACCCTAGGGACCCAGTACTTC
TRBD2 few TRBJ2-1 TRBV4-1 CASSETSGNYNEQFF TGCGCCAGCAGCGAGACTAGCGGGAATTACAATGAGCAGTTCTTC
TRBD2 . TRBJ2-7 TRBV27 CASIHSSAGGEQYF TGTGCCAGCATACATTCATCAGCGGGGGGCGAGCAGTACTTC
. . TRBJ1-4 TRBV5-8 CASSLLNRGNEKLFF TGTGCCAGCAGCTTGTTGAACCGCGGTAATGAAAAACTGTTTTTT
. few TRBJ2-1 TRBV21-1 CASSSRAGGCYNEQFF TGTGCCAGCAGCTCTCGAGCGGGAGGATGTTACAATGAGCAGTTCTTC
TRBD2 . TRBJ2-7 TRBV25-1 CASSERGLAGGKQYF TGTGCCAGCAGTGAAAGGGGACTAGCGGGAGGGAAGCAGTACTTC
TRBD2 . TRBJ2-7 TRBV6-1 CASRILTSGSPEQYF TGTGCCAGCAGAATATTGACTAGCGGGAGTCCCGAGCAGTACTTC